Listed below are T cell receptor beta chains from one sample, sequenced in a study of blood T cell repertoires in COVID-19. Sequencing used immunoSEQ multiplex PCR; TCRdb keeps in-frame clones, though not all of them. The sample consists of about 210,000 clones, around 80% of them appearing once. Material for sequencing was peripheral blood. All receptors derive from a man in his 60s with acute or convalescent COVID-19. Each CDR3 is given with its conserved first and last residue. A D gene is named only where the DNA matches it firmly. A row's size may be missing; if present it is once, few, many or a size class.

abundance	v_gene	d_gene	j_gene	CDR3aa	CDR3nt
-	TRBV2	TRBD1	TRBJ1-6	CATFGRYRGPAPLHF	TGTGCCACCTTTGGTAGGTACAGGGGGCCGGCACCCCTCCACTTT
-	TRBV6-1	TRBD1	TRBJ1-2	CASSEVDRDGYTF	TGTGCCAGCAGTGAAGTGGACAGGGATGGCTACACCTTC
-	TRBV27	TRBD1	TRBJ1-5	CASSPHSPNRDRDRQPQHF	TGTGCCAGCAGTCCTCACTCCCCAAACCGGGACAGGGATCGTCAGCCCCAGCATTTT
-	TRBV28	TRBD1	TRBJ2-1	CASSFGTGVNNEQFF	TGTGCCAGCAGTTTCGGGACAGGGGTGAACAATGAGCAGTTCTTC
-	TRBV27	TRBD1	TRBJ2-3	CASTVGQSTDTQYF	TGTGCCAGCACGGTGGGACAGAGCACAGATACGCAGTATTTT
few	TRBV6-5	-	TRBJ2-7	CASRPGLVPSEQYF	TGTGCCAGCAGACCGGGACTGGTCCCGAGCGAGCAGTACTTC
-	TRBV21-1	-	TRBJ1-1	CASSKVAPGGRAEAFF	TGTGCCAGCAGCAAAGTGGCCCCAGGGGGTAGAGCTGAAGCTTTCTTT
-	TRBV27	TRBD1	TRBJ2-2	CASSRVGTANTGELFF	TGTGCCAGCAGCCGCGTCGGGACAGCTAACACCGGGGAGCTGTTTTTT
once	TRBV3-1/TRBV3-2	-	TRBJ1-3	CASSQDLTPGNTIYF	TGTGCCAGCAGCCAAGATCTGACACCTGGAAACACCATATATTTT
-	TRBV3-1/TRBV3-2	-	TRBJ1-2	CASSQEGGGLYGYTF	TGTGCCAGCAGCCAAGAGGGTGGTGGGCTCTATGGCTACACCTTC
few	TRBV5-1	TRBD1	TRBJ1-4	CASSRAPTGDEKLFF	TGCGCCAGCAGCCGTGCGCCGACAGGGGATGAAAAACTGTTTTTT
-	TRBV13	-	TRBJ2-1	CASSLFFNEQFF	TGTGCCAGCAGCTTATTCTTCAATGAGCAGTTCTTC
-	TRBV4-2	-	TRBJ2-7	CASSQALANEQYF	TGTGCCAGCAGCCAAGCTTTAGCAAACGAGCAGTACTTC
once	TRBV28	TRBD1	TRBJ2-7	CASRERTGGVGEQYF	TGTGCCAGCAGGGAGAGGACAGGGGGAGTGGGCGAGCAGTACTTC
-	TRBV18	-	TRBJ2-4	CASSLTELAKNIQYF	TGTGCCAGCTCGCTTACAGAATTAGCCAAAAACATTCAGTACTTC
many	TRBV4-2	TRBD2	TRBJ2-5	CASSQSDTSGGFQETQYF	TGTGCCAGCAGCCAATCGGATACTAGCGGGGGATTTCAAGAGACCCAGTACTTC
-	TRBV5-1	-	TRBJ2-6	CASSFGQNNGANVLTF	TGCGCCAGCAGCTTCGGACAGAATAATGGGGCCAACGTCCTGACTTTC
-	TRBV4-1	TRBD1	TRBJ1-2	CASSQVFRDRRNYGYTF	TGCGCCAGCAGCCAAGTGTTTCGGGACAGGCGGAACTATGGCTACACCTTC
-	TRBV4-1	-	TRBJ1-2	CASSLLTASPYGYTF	TGCGCCAGCAGCCTCTTGACAGCATCTCCCTATGGCTACACCTTC
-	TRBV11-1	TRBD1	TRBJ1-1	CASSPRSDRGNTEAFF	TGTGCCAGCAGCCCACGAAGCGACAGGGGGAACACTGAAGCTTTCTTT
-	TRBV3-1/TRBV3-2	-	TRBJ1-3	CASSRLSYQQGLSGNTIYF	TGTGCCAGCAGCCGGCTCTCATACCAACAGGGCCTCTCTGGAAACACCATATATTTT
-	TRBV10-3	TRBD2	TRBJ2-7	CAIRTSGGAYEQYF	TGTGCCATCCGGACTAGCGGGGGGGCCTACGAGCAGTACTTC
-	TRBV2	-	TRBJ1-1	CASKARLNTEAFF	TGTGCCAGCAAGGCCAGGCTGAACACTGAAGCTTTCTTT
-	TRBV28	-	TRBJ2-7	CASSLEGGAYEQYF	TGTGCCAGCAGTTTGGAAGGGGGGGCCTACGAGCAGTACTTC
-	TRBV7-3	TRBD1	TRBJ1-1	CASSSTGVNTEAFF	TGTGCCAGCAGCTCGACAGGGGTGAACACTGAAGCTTTCTTT
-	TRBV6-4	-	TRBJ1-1	CASSAQLNTEAFF	TGTGCCAGCAGTGCCCAGTTAAACACTGAAGCTTTCTTT
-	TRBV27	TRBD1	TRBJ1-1	CASSTRGLPTEAFF	TGTGCCAGCAGTACCAGGGGGTTGCCCACTGAAGCTTTCTTT
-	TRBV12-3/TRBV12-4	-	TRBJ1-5	CASSFRVPQPQHF	TGTGCCAGCAGTTTCCGGGTCCCCCAGCCCCAGCATTTT
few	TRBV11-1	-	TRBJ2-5	CASSLVSGRTQYF	TGTGCCAGCAGCTTAGTATCTGGGCGAACCCAGTACTTC
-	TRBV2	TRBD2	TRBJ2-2	CASSDPTTERENTGELFF	TGTGCCAGCAGTGATCCCACTACGGAGCGGGAGAACACCGGGGAGCTGTTTTTT
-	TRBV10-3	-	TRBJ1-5	CAIRGAENYSNQPQHF	TGTGCCATCAGGGGGGCCGAGAATTATAGCAATCAGCCCCAGCATTTT
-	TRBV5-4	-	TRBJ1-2	CASSLGQSYGYTF	TGTGCCAGCAGCTTGGGGCAGTCCTATGGCTACACCTTC
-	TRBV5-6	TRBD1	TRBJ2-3	CASSAGTGADTQYF	TGTGCCAGCAGCGCCGGGACAGGGGCAGATACGCAGTATTTT
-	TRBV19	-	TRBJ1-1	CASSITGMNTEAFF	TGTGCCAGTAGTATTACAGGGATGAACACTGAAGCTTTCTTT
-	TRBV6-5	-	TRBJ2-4	CASRDDSLRDIQYF	TGTGCCAGCAGAGACGACAGTCTAAGGGACATTCAGTACTTC
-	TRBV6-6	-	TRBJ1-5	CASSPTTNQPQHF	TGTGCCAGCAGTCCCACAACCAATCAGCCCCAGCATTTT
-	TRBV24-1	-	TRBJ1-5	CATSSRGEYSNQPQHF	TGTGCCACCAGTTCCCGTGGGGAGTATAGCAATCAGCCCCAGCATTTT
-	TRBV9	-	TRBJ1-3	CASSVAGGAGNTIYF	TGTGCCAGCAGCGTGGCGGGAGGCGCTGGAAACACCATATATTTT
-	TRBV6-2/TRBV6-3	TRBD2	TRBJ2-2	CASSYVPGGANTGELFF	TGTGCCAGCAGTTACGTACCGGGGGGGGCGAACACCGGGGAGCTGTTTTTT
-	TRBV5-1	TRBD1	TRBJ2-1	CASTLDRAYNEQFF	TGCGCCAGTACGTTGGACAGGGCCTACAATGAGCAGTTCTTC
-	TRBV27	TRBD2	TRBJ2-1	CASSLLGGGSYNEQFF	TGTGCCAGCAGTTTACTCGGCGGGGGGTCCTACAATGAGCAGTTCTTC
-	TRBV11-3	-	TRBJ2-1	CASSPRQGNEQFF	TGTGCCAGCAGCCCCCGTCAGGGCAATGAGCAGTTCTTC
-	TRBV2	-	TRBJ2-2	CASSRETTGELFF	TGTGCCAGCTCACGGGAGACCACCGGGGAGCTGTTTTTT
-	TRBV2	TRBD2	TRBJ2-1	CAILAGNSYNEQFF	TGTGCCATCTTAGCGGGAAACTCCTACAATGAGCAGTTCTTC
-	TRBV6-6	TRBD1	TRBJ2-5	CASSRQTGGRETQYF	TGTGCCAGCAGTCGACAGACAGGGGGTCGGGAGACCCAGTACTTC
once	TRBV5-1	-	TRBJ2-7	CASSLGRDSHFSYEQYF	TGCGCCAGCAGCTTGGGCCGCGACAGCCACTTCTCCTACGAGCAGTACTTC